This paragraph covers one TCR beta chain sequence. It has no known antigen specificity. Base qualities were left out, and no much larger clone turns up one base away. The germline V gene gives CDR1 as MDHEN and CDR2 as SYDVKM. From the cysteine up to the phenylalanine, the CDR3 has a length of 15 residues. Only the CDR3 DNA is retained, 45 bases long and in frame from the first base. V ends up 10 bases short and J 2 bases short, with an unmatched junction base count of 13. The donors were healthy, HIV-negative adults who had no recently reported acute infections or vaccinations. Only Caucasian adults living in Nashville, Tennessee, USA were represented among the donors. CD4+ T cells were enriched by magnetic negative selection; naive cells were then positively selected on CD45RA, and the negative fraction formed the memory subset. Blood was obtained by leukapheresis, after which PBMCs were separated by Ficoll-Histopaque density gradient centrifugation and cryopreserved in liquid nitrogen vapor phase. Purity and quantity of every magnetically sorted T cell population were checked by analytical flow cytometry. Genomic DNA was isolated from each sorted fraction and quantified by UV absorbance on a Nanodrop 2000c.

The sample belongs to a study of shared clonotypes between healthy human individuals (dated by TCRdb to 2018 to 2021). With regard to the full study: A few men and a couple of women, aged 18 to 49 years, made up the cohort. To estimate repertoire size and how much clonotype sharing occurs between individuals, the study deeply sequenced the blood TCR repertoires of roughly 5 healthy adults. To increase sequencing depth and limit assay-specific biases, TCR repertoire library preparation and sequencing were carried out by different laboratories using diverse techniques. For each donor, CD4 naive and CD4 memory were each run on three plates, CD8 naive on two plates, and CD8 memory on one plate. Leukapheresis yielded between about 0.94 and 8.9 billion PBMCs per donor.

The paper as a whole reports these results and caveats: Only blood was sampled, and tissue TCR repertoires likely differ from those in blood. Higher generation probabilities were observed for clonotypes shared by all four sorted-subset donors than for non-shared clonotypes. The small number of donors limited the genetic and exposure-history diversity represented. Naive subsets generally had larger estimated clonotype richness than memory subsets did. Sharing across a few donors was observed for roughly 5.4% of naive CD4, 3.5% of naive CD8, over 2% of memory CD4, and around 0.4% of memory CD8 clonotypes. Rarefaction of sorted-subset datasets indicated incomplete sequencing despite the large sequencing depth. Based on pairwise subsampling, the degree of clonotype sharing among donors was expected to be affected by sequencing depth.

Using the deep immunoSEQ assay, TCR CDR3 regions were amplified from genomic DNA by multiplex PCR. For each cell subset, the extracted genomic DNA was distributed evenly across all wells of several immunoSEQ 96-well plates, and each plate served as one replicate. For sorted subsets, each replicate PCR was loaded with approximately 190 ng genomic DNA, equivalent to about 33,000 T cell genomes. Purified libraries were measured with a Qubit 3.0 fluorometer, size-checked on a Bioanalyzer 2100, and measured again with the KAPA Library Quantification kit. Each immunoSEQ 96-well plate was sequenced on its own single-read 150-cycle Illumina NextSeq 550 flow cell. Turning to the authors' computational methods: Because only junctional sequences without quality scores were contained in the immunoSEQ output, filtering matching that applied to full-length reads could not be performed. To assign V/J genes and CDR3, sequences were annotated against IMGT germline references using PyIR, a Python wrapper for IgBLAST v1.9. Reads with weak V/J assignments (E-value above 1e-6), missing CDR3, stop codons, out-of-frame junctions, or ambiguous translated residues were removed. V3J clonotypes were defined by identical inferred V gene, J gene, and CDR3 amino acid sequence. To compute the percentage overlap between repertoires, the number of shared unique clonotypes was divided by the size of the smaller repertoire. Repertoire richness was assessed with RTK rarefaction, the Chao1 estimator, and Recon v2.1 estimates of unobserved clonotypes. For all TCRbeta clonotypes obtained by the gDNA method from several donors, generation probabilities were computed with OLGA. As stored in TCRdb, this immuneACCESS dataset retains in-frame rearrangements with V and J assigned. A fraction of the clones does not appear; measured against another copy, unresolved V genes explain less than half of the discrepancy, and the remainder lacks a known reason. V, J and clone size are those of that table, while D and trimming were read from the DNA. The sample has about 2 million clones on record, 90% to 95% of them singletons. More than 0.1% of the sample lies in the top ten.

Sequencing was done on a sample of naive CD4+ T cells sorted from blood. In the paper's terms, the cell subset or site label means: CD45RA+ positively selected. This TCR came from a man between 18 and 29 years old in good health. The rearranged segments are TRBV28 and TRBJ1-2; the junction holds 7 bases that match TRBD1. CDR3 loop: CATWTGPLLNYGYTF. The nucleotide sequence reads TGTGCCACCTGGACAGGTCCTCTTTTAAACTATGGCTACACCTTC.